Only one count was recorded for the clone carrying this TCR beta chain. Study members were between about 18 and 95 years old and lived in around 24 US regions. Cohorts were assigned according to the clinical history that participants reported. Germline assignment: CDR1 MDHEN and CDR2 SYDVKM. The CDR3 has 13 residues. V was clipped by 5 bases and J by 4 bases, with 9 bases between them. The data stem from a study of blood T cell repertoires in COVID-19. About the study: The United States, Italy and Spain were the sources of the acute and convalescent COVID-19 samples.

In the original workflow: Cell counts per sample came from amplifying reference gene primers. Clones were read by immunoSEQ multiplex PCR, and TCRdb kept only the in-frame ones, dropping some. The V and J calls and clone size were taken over from that table, and D and trimming were inferred from the DNA. This repertoire shows approximately 300,000 clones, nearly 90% found once; its top ten account for approximately 4.3%. The chain recombines TRBV28 with TRBJ2-1; D gene uncertain. Sequenced sample: PBMCs or T cells enriched from blood (not recorded which). This clonotype was sampled from a young woman with acute COVID-19. CDR3 sequence: CASSPPRYNEQFF. CDR3 sequence (DNA): TGTGCCAGCAGTCCCCCGAGGTACAATGAGCAGTTCTTC.